This T cell receptor (beta chain) originates from a study of identifying expanded T cells in peripheral blood. Study observations and caveats: About 1.3 clones differed between technical replicates, versus approximately 16 and 19 over time.

TCRdb's copy holds only in-frame clones and misses some; the assay was immunoSEQ multiplex PCR. The sample records some 78,000 clones, around 89% being singletons. Regarding this clone: Its antigen remains unknown.

Healthy donors had no documented immune events, such as infections, while sampled. What was sequenced was blood. This TCR derives from a person aged 18 to 70 in good health.

CDR3 DNA: TGTGCCAGTAGTCCGGGGGGTCCTAACTATGGCTACACCTTC. It translates to CASSPGGPNYGYTF. The rearrangement uses TRBV19 and TRBJ1-2, with TRBD1 as a possible D gene (5 bases). Trimming shortened V by 5 bases and J by 0 bases, and 10 bases separated the two germline ends. Looked up from germline, CDR1 is LNHDA and CDR2 is SQIVND (reference sequence). The CDR3 consists of 14 residues.